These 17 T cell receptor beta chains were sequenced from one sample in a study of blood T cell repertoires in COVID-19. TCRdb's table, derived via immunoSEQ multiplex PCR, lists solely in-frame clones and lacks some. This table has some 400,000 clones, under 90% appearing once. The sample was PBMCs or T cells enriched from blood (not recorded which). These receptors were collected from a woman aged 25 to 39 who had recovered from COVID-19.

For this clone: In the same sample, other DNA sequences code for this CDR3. The CDR3: CASSYGGATNEKLFF. CDR3 sequence (DNA): TGTGCCAGCAGTTATGGGGGGGCAACTAATGAAAAACTGTTTTTT. This rearrangement joins TRBV6-5 to TRBJ1-4; TRBD1 might be the D (5 bases). The ends were cut back, 3 bases at V and 0 bases at J, with 8 bases in the middle. This CDR3 contains 15 residues. Germline lookup yields CDR1 MNHEY and CDR2 SVGAGI.

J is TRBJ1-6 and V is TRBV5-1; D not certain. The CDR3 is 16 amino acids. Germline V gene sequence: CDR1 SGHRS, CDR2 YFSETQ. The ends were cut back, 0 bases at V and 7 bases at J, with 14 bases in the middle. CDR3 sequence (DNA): TGCGCCAGCAGCTTGGTGGTCGGAATAGCAAATTCACCCCTCCACTTT. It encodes CASSLVVGIANSPLHF.

CDR3 residues: CASSSRQAHYEQYF. For the CDR3, the DNA is TGTGCCAGTAGTTCGAGACAGGCGCACTACGAGCAGTACTTC. The V and J genes are TRBV19 and TRBJ2-7, with a tentative D call TRBD1 (6 bases). Germline CDR1 and CDR2: LNHDA and SQIVND (reference sequence). Between the trimmed V and J ends, which lost 5 bases and 3 bases, there was a span of 14 bases. The CDR3 runs 14 residues.

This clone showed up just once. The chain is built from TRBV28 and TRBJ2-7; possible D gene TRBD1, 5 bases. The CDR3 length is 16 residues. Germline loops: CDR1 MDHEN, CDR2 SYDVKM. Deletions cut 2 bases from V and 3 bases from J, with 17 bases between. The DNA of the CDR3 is TGTGCCAGCAGTTTAAGTTTAGGGGCTCGAGACTACGAGCAGTACTTC. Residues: CASSLSLGARDYEQYF.

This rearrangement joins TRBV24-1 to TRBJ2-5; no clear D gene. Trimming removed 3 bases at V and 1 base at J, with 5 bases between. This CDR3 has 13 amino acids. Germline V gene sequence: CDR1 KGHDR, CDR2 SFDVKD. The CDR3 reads CATSDRVQETQYF. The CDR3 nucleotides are TGTGCCACCAGTGATCGAGTCCAAGAGACCCAGTACTTC.

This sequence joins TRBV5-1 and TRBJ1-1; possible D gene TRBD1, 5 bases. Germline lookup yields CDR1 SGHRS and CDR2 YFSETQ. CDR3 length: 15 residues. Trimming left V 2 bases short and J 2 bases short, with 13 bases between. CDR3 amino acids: CASSFTGARNTEAFF. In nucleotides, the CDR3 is TGCGCCAGCAGCTTTACAGGTGCACGAAACACTGAAGCTTTCTTT.

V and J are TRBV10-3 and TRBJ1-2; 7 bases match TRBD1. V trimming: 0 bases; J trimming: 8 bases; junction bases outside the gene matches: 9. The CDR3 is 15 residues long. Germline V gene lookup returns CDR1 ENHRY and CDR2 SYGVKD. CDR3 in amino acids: CAISESSLTGWGYTF. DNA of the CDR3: TGTGCCATCAGTGAGTCCTCTTTGACAGGGTGGGGCTACACCTTC.

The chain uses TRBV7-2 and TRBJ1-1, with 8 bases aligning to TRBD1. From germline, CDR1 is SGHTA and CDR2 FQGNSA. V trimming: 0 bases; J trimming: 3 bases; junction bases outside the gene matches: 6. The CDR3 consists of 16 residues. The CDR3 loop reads CASSLAPRGRYTEAFF. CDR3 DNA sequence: TGTGCCAGCAGCTTAGCGCCCAGGGGGCGGTACACTGAAGCTTTCTTT.

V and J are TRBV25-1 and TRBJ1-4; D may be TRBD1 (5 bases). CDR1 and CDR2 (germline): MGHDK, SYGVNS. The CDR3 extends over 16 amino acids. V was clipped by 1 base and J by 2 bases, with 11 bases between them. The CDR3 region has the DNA TGTGCCAGCAGTGAATTCATTAAGGGGACTAATGAAAAACTGTTTTTT. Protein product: CASSEFIKGTNEKLFF. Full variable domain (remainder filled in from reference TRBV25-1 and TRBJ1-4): EADIYQTPRYLVIGTGKKITLECSQTMGHDKMYWYQQDPGMELHLIHYSYGVNSTEKGDLSSESTVSRIRTEHFPLTLESARPSHTSQYLCASSEFIKGTNEKLFFGSGTQLSVL.

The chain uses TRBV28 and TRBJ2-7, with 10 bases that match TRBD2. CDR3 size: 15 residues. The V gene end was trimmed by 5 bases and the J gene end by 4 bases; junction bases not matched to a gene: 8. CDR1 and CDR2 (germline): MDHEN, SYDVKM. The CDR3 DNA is TGTGCCAGCAGTCAACGAGCGGGAGGGCTATACGAGCAGTACTTC. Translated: CASSQRAGGLYEQYF.

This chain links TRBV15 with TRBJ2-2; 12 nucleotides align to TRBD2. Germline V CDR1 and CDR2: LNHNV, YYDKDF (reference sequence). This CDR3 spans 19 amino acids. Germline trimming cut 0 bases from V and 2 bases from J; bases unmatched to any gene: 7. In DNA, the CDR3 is TGTGCCACCAGCAGAGATAGCACTAGCGGGGGGCTAAACACCGGGGAGCTGTTTTTT. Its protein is CATSRDSTSGGLNTGELFF.

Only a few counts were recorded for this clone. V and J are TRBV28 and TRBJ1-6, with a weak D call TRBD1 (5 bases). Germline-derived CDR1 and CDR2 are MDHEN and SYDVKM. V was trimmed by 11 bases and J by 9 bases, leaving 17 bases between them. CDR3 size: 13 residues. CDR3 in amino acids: CAAGDWGGSPLHF. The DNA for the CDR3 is TGTGCCGCGGGGGATTGGGGGGGTTCACCCCTCCACTTT. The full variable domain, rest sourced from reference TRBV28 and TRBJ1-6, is DVKVTQSSRYLVKRTGEKVFLECVQDMDHENMFWYRQDPGLGLRLIYFSYDVKMKEKGDIPEGYSVSREKKERFSLILESASTNQTSMYLCAAGDWGGSPLHFGNGTRLTVT.

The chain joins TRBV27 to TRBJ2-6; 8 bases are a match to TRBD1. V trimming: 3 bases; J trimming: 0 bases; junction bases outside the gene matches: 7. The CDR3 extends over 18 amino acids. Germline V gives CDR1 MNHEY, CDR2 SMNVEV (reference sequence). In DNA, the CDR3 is TGTGCCAGCAGTTTCCTTACGACAGGGGTCTCTGGGGCCAACGTCCTGACTTTC. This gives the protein CASSFLTTGVSGANVLTF.

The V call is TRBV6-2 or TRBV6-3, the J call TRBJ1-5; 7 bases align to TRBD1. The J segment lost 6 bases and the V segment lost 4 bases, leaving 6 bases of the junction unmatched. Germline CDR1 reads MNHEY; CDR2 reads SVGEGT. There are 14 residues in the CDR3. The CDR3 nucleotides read TGTGCCAGCAGTTCGACAGGGACGGCTCAGCCCCAGCATTTT. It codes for CASSSTGTAQPQHF.

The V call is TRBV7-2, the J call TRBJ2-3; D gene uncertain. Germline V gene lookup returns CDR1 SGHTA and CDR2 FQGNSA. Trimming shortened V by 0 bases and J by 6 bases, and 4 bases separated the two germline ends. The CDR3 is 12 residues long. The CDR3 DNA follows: TGTGCCAGCAGCTTAGCCTTCGATACGCAGTATTTT. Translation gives CASSLAFDTQYF.

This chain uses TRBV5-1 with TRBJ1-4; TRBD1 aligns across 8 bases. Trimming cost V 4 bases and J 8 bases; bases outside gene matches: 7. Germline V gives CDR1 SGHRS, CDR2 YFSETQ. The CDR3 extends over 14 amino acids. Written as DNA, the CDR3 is TGCGCCAGCAGCGACGACAGGGGAGGAGAAAAACTGTTTTTT. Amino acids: CASSDDRGGEKLFF.

This CDR3 is CASSFRYTGEDEQFF. DNA of the CDR3: TGTGCCAGCAGTTTCCGTTATACAGGGGAGGATGAGCAGTTCTTC. The rearrangement joins TRBV27 to TRBJ2-1; D might be TRBD1 (7 bases). V was cut by 3 bases and J by 8 bases, with 17 bases left in between. This CDR3 is 15 amino acids long. Germline CDR1 MNHEY, CDR2 SMNVEV (reference sequence).